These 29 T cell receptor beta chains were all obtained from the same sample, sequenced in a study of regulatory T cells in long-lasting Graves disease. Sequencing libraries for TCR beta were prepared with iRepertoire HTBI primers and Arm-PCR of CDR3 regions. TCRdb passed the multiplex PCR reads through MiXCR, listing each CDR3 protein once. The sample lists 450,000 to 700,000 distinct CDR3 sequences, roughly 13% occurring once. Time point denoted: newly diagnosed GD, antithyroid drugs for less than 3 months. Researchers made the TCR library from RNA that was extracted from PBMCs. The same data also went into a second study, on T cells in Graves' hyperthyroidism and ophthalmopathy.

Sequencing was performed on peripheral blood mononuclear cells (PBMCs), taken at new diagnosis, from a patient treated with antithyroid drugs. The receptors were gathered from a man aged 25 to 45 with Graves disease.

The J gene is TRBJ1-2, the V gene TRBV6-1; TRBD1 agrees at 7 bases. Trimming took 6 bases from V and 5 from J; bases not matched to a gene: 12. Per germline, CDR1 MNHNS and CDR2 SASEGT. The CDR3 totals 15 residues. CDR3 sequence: CASRRGTAILYGYTF. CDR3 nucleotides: TGTGCCAGCAGACGCGGGACAGCAATTCTTTATGGCTACACCTTC.

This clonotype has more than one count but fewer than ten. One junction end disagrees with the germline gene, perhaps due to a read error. CDR3 sequence: CGSDRISGNIQYF. CDR3 nucleotide sequence: TGTGGCAGCGATCGGATATCGGGAAACATTCAGTACTTC. The chain combines TRBV2 with TRBJ2-4, with D uncertain. Looked up from germline, CDR1 is SNHLY and CDR2 is FYNNEI. The CDR3 extends over 13 amino acids.

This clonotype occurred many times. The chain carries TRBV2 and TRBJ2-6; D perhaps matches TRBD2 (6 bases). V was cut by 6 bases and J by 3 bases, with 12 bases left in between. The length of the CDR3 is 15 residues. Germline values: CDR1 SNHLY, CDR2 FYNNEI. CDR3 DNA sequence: TGTGCCAGCAGGTACTCGGGAGTTGGGGCCAACGTCCTGACTTTC. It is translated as CASRYSGVGANVLTF.

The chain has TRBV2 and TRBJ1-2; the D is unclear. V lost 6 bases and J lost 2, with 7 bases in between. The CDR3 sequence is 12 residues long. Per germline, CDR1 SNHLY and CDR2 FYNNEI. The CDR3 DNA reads TGTGCCAGCAGCCGGGAAAACTATGGCTACACCTTC. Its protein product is CASSRENYGYTF. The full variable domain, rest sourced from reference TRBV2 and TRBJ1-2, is EPEVTQTPSHQVTQMGQEVILRCVPISNHLYFYWYRQILGQKVEFLVSFYNNEISEKSEIFDDQFSVERPDGSNFTLKIRSTKLEDSAMYFCASSRENYGYTFGSGTRLTVV.

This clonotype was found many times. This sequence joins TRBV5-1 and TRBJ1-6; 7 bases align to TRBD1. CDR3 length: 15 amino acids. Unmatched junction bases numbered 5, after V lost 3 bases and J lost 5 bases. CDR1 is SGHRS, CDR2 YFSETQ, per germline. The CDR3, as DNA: TGCGCCAGCAGCTGGACGACAGGGAATAATTCACCCCTCCACTTT. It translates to CASSWTTGNNSPLHF.

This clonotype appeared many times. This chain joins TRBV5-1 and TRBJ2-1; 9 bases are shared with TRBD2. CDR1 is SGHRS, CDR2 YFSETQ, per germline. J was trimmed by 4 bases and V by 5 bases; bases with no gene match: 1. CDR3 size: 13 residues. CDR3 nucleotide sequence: TGCGCCAGCAGTGCGGGAGGGTACAATGAGCAGTTCTTC. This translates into CASSAGGYNEQFF.

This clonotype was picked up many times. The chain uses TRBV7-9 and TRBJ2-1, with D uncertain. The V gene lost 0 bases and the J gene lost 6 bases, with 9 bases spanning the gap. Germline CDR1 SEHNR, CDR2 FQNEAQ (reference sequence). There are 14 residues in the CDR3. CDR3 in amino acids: CASSLAGSSNEQFF. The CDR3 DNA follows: TGTGCCAGCAGCTTAGCGGGCAGCTCCAATGAGCAGTTCTTC.

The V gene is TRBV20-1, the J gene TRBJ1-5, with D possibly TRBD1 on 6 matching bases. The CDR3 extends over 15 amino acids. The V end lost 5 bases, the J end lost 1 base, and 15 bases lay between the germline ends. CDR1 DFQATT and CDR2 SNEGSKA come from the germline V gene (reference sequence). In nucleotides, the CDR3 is TGCAGTGCTTATGACAGGATGCAAAGCAATCAGCCCCAGCATTTT. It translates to CSAYDRMQSNQPQHF.

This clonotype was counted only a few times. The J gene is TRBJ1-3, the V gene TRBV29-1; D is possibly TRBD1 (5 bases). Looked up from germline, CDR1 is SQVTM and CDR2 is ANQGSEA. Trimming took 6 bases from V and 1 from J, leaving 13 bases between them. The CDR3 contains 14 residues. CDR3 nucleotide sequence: TGCAGCGTCGTCGCCGGGGGGTCTGGAAACACCATATATTTT. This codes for CSVVAGGSGNTIYF.

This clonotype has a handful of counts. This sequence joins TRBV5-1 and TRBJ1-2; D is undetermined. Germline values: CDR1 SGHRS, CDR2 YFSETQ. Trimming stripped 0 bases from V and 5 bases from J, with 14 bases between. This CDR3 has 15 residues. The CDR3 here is CASSLATDPRYGYTF. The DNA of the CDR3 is TGCGCCAGCAGCTTGGCCACAGACCCGAGATATGGCTACACCTTC.

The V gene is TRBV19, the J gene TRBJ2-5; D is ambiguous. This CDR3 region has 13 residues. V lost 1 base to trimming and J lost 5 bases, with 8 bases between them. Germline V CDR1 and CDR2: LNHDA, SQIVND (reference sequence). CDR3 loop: CASSIGGSETQYF. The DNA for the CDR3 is TGTGCCAGTAGTATAGGGGGTTCGGAGACCCAGTACTTC.

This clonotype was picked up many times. The CDR3 DNA sequence: TGTGCCAGCAGTTTAGCGCAGCGAGCGGGAGGACACGAGCAGTACTTC. It codes for CASSLAQRAGGHEQYF. The chain links TRBV12-3 or TRBV12-4 to TRBJ2-7; 9 bases align to TRBD2. Trimming at V came to 0 bases and at J to 5 bases, leaving 8 bases not matched to a gene. This CDR3 comprises 16 residues.

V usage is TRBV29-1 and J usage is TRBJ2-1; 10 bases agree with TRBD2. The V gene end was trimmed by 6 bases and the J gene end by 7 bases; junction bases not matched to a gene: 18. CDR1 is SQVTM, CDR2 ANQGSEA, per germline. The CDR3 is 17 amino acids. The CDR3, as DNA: TGCAGCGTCCTTAACCCCGGTACTAGCGGGATAGGAAATGAGCAGTTCTTC. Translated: CSVLNPGTSGIGNEQFF.

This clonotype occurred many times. The CDR3, as DNA: TGTGCCAGTAGGACTCAGGACGTCGGGGGTAAGCCCCAGCATTTT. Amino acid sequence: CASRTQDVGGKPQHF. This rearrangement joins TRBV19 to TRBJ1-5; D perhaps matches TRBD1 (5 bases). Germline CDR1 and CDR2: LNHDA and SQIVND (reference sequence). The CDR3 covers 15 residues. V was cut by 6 bases and J by 8 bases, with 20 bases left in between.

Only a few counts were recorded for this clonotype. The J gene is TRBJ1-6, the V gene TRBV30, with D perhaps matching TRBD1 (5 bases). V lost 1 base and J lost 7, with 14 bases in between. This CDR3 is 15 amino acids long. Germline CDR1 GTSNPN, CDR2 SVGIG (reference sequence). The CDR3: CAWSGPEGWNSPLHF. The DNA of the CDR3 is TGTGCCTGGAGTGGCCCAGAGGGGTGGAATTCACCCCTCCACTTT.

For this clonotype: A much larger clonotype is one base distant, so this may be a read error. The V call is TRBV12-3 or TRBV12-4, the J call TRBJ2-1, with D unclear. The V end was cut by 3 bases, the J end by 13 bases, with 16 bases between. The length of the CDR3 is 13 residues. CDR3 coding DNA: TGTGCCAGCAGTTTCGGGCTATACAACAGTCAGTTCTTC. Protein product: CASSFGLYNSQFF.

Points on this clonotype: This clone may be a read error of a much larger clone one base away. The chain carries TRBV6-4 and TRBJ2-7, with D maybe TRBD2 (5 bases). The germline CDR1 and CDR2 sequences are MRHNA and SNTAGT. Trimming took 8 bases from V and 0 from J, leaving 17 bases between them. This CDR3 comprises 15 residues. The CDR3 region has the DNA TGTGCCAGCCGTCGCAGAGCGGTCCCCTCCTACGAGCAGTACTTC. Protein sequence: CASRRRAVPSYEQYF.

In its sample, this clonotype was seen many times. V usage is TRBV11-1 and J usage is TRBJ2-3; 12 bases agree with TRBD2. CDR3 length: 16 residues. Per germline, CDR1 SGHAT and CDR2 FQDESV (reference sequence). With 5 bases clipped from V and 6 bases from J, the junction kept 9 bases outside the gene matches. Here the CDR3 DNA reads TGTGCCAGCAGCGCGGTTCGCGGGACTAGCGGGGATACGCAGTATTTT. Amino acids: CASSAVRGTSGDTQYF.

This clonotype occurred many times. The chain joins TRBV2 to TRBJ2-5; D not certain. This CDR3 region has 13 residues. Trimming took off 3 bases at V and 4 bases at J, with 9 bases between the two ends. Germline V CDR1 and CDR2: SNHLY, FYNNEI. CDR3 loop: CASSEFSRETQYF. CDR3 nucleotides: TGTGCCAGCAGTGAGTTCTCCCGAGAGACCCAGTACTTC.

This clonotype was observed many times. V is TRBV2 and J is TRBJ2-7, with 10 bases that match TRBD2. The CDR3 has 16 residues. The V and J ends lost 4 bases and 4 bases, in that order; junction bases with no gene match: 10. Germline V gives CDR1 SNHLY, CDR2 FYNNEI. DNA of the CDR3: TGTGCCAGCAGTGCCGGGCGGGCTAGCGGGAGTTACGAGCAGTACTTC. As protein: CASSAGRASGSYEQYF.

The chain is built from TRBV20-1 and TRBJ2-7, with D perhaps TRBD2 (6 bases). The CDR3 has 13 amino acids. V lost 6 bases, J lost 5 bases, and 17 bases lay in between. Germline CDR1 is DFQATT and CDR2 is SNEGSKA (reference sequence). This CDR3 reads CSALGGGFHEQYF. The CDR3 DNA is TGCAGTGCCCTCGGAGGAGGGTTCCACGAGCAGTACTTC.

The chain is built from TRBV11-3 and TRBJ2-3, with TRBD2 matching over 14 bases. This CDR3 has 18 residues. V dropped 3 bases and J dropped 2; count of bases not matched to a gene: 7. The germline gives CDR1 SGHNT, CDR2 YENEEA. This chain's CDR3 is CASSFTVTSGRATDTQYF. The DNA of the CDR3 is TGTGCCAGCAGCTTTACGGTGACTAGCGGGAGGGCCACAGATACGCAGTATTTT.

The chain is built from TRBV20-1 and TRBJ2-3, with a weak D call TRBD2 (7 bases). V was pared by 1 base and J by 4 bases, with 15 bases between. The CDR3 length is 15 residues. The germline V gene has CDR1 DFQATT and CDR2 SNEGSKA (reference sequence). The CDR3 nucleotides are TGCAGTGCTAGAGTATGGGGGAGGGGGTCAGATACGCAGTATTTT. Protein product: CSARVWGRGSDTQYF.

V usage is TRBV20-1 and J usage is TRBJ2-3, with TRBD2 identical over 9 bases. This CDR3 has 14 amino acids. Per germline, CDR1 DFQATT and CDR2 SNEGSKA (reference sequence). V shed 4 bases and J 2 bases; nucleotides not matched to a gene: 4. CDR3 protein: CSAIAGVLTDTQYF. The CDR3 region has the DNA TGCAGTGCTATAGCGGGAGTACTCACAGATACGCAGTATTTT.

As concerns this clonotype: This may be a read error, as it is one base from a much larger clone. CDR3 nucleotide sequence: TGCGCCAGCAGCTTGCCGGGGGGCAATGGGCAGTTCTTC. This sequence encodes CASSLPGGNGQFF. The chain uses TRBV5-1 and TRBJ2-1; possibly TRBD2 for D (7 bases). This CDR3 has 13 residues. CDR1 and CDR2 (germline): SGHRS, YFSETQ.

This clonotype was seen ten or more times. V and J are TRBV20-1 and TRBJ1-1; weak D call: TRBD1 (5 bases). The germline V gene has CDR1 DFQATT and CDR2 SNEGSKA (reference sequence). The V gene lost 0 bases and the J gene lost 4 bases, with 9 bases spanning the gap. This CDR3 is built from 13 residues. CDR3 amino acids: CSAREQGPTEAFF. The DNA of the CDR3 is TGCAGTGCTAGAGAGCAGGGACCCACTGAAGCTTTCTTT.

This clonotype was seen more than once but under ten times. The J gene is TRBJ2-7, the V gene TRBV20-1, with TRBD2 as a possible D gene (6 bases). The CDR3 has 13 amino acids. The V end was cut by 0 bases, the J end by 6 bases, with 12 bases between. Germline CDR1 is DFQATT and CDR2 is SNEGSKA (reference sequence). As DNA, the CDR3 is TGCAGTGCTAGAGATCGGAGGGCTCGCGAGCAGTACTTC. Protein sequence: CSARDRRAREQYF.

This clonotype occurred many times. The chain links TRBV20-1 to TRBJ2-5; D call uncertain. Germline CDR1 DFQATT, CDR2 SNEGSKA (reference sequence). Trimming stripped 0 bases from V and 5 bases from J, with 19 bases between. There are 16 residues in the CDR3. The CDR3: CSARDHLPYAAETQYF. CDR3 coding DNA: TGCAGTGCTAGAGATCACCTGCCGTACGCTGCGGAGACCCAGTACTTC.

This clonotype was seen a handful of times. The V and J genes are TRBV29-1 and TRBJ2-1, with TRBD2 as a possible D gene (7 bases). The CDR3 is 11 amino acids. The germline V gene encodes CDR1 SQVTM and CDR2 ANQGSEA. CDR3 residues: CTTGRGDEQFF. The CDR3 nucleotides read TGCACGACGGGGAGGGGGGACGAGCAGTTCTTC.